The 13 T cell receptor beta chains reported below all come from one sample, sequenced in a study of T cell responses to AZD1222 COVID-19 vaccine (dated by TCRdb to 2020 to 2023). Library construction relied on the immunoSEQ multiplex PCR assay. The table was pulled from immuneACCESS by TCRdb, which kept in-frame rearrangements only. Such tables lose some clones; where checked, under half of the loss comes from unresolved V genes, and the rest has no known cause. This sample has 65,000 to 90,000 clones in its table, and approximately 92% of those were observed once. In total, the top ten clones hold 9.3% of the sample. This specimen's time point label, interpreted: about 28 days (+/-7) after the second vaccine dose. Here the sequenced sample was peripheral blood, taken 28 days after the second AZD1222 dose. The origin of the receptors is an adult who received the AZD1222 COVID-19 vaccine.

The DNA for the CDR3 is TGTGCCAGCAGCCCAACAGGGGCTGGAAACACCATATATTTT. Translating gives CASSPTGAGNTIYF. The chain couples TRBV3-1 (or the pseudogene TRBV3-2) to TRBJ1-3, with 7 bases matching TRBD1. The CDR3 has 14 residues. The V and J ends lost 4 bases and 2 bases, in that order; junction bases with no gene match: 2. The germline V gene encodes CDR1 LGHDT and CDR2 YNNKEL (reference sequence).

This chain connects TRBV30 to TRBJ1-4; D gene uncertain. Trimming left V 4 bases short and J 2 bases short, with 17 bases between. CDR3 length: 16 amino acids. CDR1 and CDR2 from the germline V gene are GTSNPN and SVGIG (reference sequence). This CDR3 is CAWTETSYSTNEKLFF. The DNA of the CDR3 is TGTGCCTGGACGGAGACCTCCTACAGCACTAATGAAAAACTGTTTTTT.

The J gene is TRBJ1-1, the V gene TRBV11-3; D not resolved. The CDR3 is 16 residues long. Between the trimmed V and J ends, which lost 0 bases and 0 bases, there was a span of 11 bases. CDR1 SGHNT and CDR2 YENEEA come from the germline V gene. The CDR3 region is CASSLEAGLMNTEAFF. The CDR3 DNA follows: TGTGCCAGCAGCTTAGAAGCAGGCCTCATGAACACTGAAGCTTTCTTT.

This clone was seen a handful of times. The CDR3 DNA reads TGTGCCAGCAGCCTAATTTCGACGGGGAGGAATGAGCAGTTCTTC. As protein: CASSLISTGRNEQFF. V usage is TRBV5-5 and J usage is TRBJ2-1, with D possibly matching TRBD2 (6 bases). V gave up 4 bases and J gave up 7 bases, with 18 bases separating them. The CDR3 consists of 15 residues. CDR1 is SGHKS and CDR2 is YYEKEE in the germline V gene (reference sequence). Full variable domain (outside the CDR3, taken from reference TRBV5-5 and TRBJ2-1): DAGVTQSPTHLIKTRGQQVTLRCSPISGHKSVSWYQQVLGQGPQFIFQYYEKEERGRGNFPDRFSARQFPNYSSELNVNALLLGDSALYLCASSLISTGRNEQFFGPGTRLTVL.

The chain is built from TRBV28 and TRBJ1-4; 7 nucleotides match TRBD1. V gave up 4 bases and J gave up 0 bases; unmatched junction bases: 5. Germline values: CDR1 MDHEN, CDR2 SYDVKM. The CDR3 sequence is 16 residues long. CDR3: CASSSGTAATNEKLFF. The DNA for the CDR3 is TGTGCCAGCAGTTCCGGGACAGCTGCAACTAATGAAAAACTGTTTTTT.

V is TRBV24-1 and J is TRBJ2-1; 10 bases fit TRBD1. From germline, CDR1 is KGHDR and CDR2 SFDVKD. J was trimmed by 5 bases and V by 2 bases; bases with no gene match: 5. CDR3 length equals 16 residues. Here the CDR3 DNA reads TGTGCCACCAGTGATTGGGGGACAGGGGTCGACAATGAGCAGTTCTTC. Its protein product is CATSDWGTGVDNEQFF.

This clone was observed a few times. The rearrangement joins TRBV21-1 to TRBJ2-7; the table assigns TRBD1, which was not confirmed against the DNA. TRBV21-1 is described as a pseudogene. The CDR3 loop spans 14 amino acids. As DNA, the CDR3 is TGTGCCAGCAGCAAAGTTTCCAGGCCCTACGAGCAGTACGTC. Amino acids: CASSKVSRPYEQYV.

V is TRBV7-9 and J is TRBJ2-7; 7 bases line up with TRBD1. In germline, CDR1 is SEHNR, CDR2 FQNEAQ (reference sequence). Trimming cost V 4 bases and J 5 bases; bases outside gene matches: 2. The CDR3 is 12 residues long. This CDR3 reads CASSSGQNEQYV. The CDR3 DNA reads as TGTGCCAGCAGCTCGGGACAGAACGAGCAGTACGTC.

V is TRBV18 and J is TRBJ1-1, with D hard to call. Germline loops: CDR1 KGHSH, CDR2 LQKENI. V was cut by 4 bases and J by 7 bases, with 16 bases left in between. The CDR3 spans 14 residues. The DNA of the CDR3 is TGTGCCAGCTCACGTCGTGTGGAAATAGGTGAAGCTTTCTTT. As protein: CASSRRVEIGEAFF.

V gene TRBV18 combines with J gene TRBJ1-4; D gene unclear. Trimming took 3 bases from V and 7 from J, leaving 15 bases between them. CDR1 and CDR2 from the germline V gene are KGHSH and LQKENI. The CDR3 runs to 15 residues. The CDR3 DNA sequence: TGTGCCAGCTCACCGGTTCTAGATTGGGGTGAAAAACTGTTTTTT. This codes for CASSPVLDWGEKLFF.

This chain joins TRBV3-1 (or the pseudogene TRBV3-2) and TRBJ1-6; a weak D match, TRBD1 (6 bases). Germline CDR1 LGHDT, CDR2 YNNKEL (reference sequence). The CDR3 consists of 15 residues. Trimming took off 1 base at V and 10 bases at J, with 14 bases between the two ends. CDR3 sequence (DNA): TGTGCCAGCAGCCAAGGGGTACAGGGAGGATCACCCCTCCACTTT. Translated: CASSQGVQGGSPLHF.

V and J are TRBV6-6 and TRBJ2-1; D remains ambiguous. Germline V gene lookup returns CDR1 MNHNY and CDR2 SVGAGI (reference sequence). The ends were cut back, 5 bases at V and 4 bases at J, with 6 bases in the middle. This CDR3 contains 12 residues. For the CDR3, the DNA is TGTGCCAGCAGTCCGCAGTACAATGAGCAGTTCTTC. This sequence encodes CASSPQYNEQFF.

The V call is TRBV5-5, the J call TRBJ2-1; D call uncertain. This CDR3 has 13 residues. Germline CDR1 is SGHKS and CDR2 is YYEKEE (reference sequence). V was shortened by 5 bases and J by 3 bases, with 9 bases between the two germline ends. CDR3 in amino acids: CASRVLIYNEQFF. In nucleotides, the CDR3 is TGTGCCAGCAGGGTGCTGATCTACAATGAGCAGTTCTTC.